This T cell receptor (beta chain) was recorded in a study of blood T cells in healthy people across ages. Primed by a sample-barcoded 5' primer and a J-beta primer mix, a second PCR proceeded for roughly 7 to 12 cycles. Per-sample output comprised a minimum of 3 million paired-end reads containing CDR3. TCRdb passed the 5' RACE reads through MiXCR, listing each CDR3 protein once. The sample holds roughly 700,000 distinct CDR3 sequences, roughly 49% seen once. The clonotype was recovered from a woman aged 60-70 years in good health. Sequenced input: blood.

CDR3 residues: CASSQHSGRRTGELFF. The CDR3 nucleotides are TGTGCCAGCAGCCAGCATAGCGGGAGAAGGACCGGGGAGCTGTTTTTT. This chain joins TRBV11-2 and TRBJ2-2; 9 bases line up with TRBD2. The germline CDR1 and CDR2 sequences are SGHAT and FQNNGV. This CDR3 has 16 amino acids. V lost 5 bases, J lost 5 bases, and 9 bases stayed unmatched.